The rows below give T cell receptor beta chains drawn from one sample of a study of breast tumors, draining lymph nodes, adjacent tissues. MiXCR, applied by TCRdb to the multiplex PCR reads, yields one record per CDR3 protein. The sample lists about 220,000 distinct CDR3 sequences; nearly 35% were seen once. The sequenced sample was axillary lymph node tissue. The receptors come from a female donor with breast cancer. Some clones in this sample may be carry-over from other donors' samples. CDR3s include the opening cysteine and the closing phenylalanine or tryptophan. The D gene is left open where the match is weak. Some rows have no size entry. The others give once, few or many, or a class for an expanded clone.

V	J	size	D	DNA	CDR3
TRBV20-1	TRBJ1-3	-	-	TGCAGTGCTAGGTGGGGCAGTGGAAACTCTGGAAACACCATATATTTT	CSARWGSGNSGNTIYF
TRBV7-2	TRBJ2-3	many	-	TGTGCCAGCACCCAACAGGGCTATAGCACAGATACGCAGTATTTT	CASTQQGYSTDTQYF
TRBV7-3	TRBJ1-2	many	-	TGTGCCAGCAGCTCTGGAGGGGGTGGTGGCTACACCTTC	CASSSGGGGGYTF
TRBV9	TRBJ2-2	many	-	TGTGCCAGCAGCGTAGCTACACAGGTTGACACCGGGGAGCTGTTTTTT	CASSVATQVDTGELFF
TRBV4-1	TRBJ2-5	many	-	TGCGCCAGCAGCCCAACCTTGGGGGAGACCCAGTACTTC	CASSPTLGETQYF
TRBV20-1	TRBJ2-3	few	-	TGCAGTGCTAAGGAGAGGGGATCCACAGATACGCAGTATTTT	CSAKERGSTDTQYF
TRBV4-1	TRBJ2-1	many	-	TGCGCCAGCAGCACCCAGGTTTACAATGAGCAGTTCTTC	CASSTQVYNEQFF
TRBV12-5	TRBJ2-7	-	TRBD2	TGTGCTAGAGGTCTAGCGGGAGCCTACGAGCAGTACTTC	CARGLAGAYEQYF
TRBV13	TRBJ2-7	many	-	TGTGCCAGCAGCTTAGAACAGGCTGGCGAGCAGTACTTC	CASSLEQAGEQYF
TRBV5-4	TRBJ2-3	few	-	TGTGCCAGCAGCTTGGTGCAGGCTTTCGGGACAGATACGCAGTATTTT	CASSLVQAFGTDTQYF
TRBV3-2	TRBJ1-5	-	-	TGTGCCAGCAGCGCCCAGGGGGACGGACATAGCAATCAGCCCCAGCATTTT	CASSAQGDGHSNQPQHF
TRBV6-2/TRBV6-3	TRBJ2-3	-	-	TGTGCCAGCACCGCGCAGGGGGGTACGCAGTATTTT	CASTAQGGTQYF
TRBV10-3	TRBJ2-1	many	TRBD2	TGTGCCATCAGTGAGACGGGGGGATTCCAAGACCAGTTCTTC	CAISETGGFQDQFF
TRBV15	TRBJ2-6	many	TRBD1	TGTGCCACCAGCAGAGGGGACAGGGGGGCCGGGGCCAACGTCCTGACTTTC	CATSRGDRGAGANVLTF
TRBV11-2	TRBJ2-3	-	-	TGTGCCAGCAGCTTAGTCAGGGTGGAGGACACAGATACGCAGTATTTT	CASSLVRVEDTDTQYF
TRBV12-3/TRBV12-4	TRBJ2-7	many	-	TGTGCCAGCAGTTTAAGGGGTCAGGCACCTTACTCCTACGAGCAGTACTTC	CASSLRGQAPYSYEQYF
TRBV30	TRBJ1-5	many	-	TGTGCCTGGAGTACCCGGGGGGATCAGCCCCAGCATTTT	CAWSTRGDQPQHF
TRBV6-4	TRBJ1-4	-	-	TGTGCCAGCGGCGGCTATCCCAAGGGCTTCCCCATCTCAACTAATGAAAAACTGTTTTTT	CASGGYPKGFPISTNEKLFF
TRBV11-2	TRBJ2-5	-	TRBD1	TGTGCCAGCAGCTTAGGTCAGGGGGTCTCGGAGACCCAGTACTTC	CASSLGQGVSETQYF
TRBV10-3	TRBJ2-5	many	-	TGTGCCATCTGGGATCCCATTGATCAAGAGACCCAGTACTTC	CAIWDPIDQETQYF
TRBV2	TRBJ2-5	many	-	TGTGCCAGCAGCACAGGGTTAGGAGAGACCCAGTACTTC	CASSTGLGETQYF
TRBV5-1	TRBJ2-3	many	TRBD2	TGCGCCAGCAGCTTGCTGGGGACTAGCGGGGGGGCCCGTAAGAGCACAGATACGCAGTATTTT	CASSLLGTSGGARKSTDTQYF
TRBV3-1	TRBJ2-7	many	-	TGTGCCAGCAGCTTTCATTCCGAGCAGTACTTC	CASSFHSEQYF
TRBV24-1	TRBJ1-5	-	TRBD1	TGTGCCACCAGTGATGGGGGACAGGGATCTCCGTGTAGCAATCAGCCCCAGCATTTT	CATSDGGQGSPCSNQPQHF
TRBV6-1	TRBJ1-2	few	-	TGTGCCAGCAGTCTCCTCGGACAGCCCGAGTACGGTGGCTACACCTTC	CASSLLGQPEYGGYTF
TRBV4-2	TRBJ1-2	-	-	TGTGCCAGCAGCCAACCGGCCGATAACTATGGCTACACCTTC	CASSQPADNYGYTF
TRBV19	TRBJ1-2	-	-	TGTGCCAGTAGTAAGAGCAGGGATCGCTATGGCTACACCTTC	CASSKSRDRYGYTF
TRBV4-3	TRBJ2-3	many	TRBD1	TGCGCCAGCAGCCAAGACGCAGGGGGAATTATAGATACGCAGTATTTT	CASSQDAGGIIDTQYF
TRBV20-1	TRBJ1-3	-	-	TGCAGTGTCCCGGCGGCCGGGGTGGACACCATATATTTT	CSVPAAGVDTIYF
TRBV15	TRBJ2-5	-	TRBD2	TGTGCCACCAGCAGCGTCTCGGGAGGGCAAGAGACCCAGTACTTC	CATSSVSGGQETQYF
TRBV3-1	TRBJ2-1	-	TRBD2	TGTGCCAGCAGCCAAGACCGCCAGCGGGGGAACAATGAGCAGTTCTTC	CASSQDRQRGNNEQFF
TRBV4-1	TRBJ2-1	many	TRBD1	TGCGCCAGCAGCCAAGACGGGGGACAGGGAGTAAGGAGCTCCTACAATGAGCAGTTCTTC	CASSQDGGQGVRSSYNEQFF
TRBV5-6	TRBJ2-3	many	TRBD1	TGTGCCAGCAGCTCCACCGGGACAGGCACAGATACGCAGTATTTT	CASSSTGTGTDTQYF
TRBV20-1	TRBJ1-2	few	-	TGCAGTGCTAATTTCGGGGGCTATGGGCCCACCTTC	CSANFGGYGPTF
TRBV18	TRBJ2-3	-	TRBD2	TGTGCCAGCTCACCAAGAATAGCGGGAACCACAGATACGCAGTATTTT	CASSPRIAGTTDTQYF
TRBV9	TRBJ1-5	once	TRBD1	TGTGCCAGCAGCGTTGGGGGGGACAGGGGGTCTCAGCCCCAGCATTTT	CASSVGGDRGSQPQHF
TRBV7-3	TRBJ2-1	-	TRBD2	TGTGCCAGCAGCTTAAAAGCGGGGGGGCCGTGGGAGCAGTTCTTC	CASSLKAGGPWEQFF
TRBV2	TRBJ2-1	many	-	TGTGCCAGCAGTGTGGATGAGCAGTTCTTC	CASSVDEQFF
TRBV10-2	TRBJ1-2	many	-	TGCGCCAGCAGTCACGTCCTGACGGCTGGCTACACCTTC	CASSHVLTAGYTF
TRBV6-5	TRBJ1-4	many	-	TGTGCCAGCAGTACGACAGGAGGGTTGGAAAAACTGTTTTTT	CASSTTGGLEKLFF